Listed below are T cell receptor beta chains from one sample, sequenced in a study of CD8 T cells in Susac syndrome. MiXCR was run by TCRdb on the immunoSEQ multiplex PCR reads, yielding one entry per CDR3 protein. The sample consists of around 130,000 distinct CDR3 sequences, nearly 95% of them appearing once. The sample was CD4+ T cells from PBMCs. The source of these receptors is a human donor in good health. Each CDR3 is given with its conserved first and last residue. The order of the fields is J gene, D gene, V gene, clone size, CDR3 DNA, CDR3 protein. A D gene is named only where the DNA matches it firmly. Expanded clones get a size class; other rows say once, few or many, or leave the size out.

J: TRBJ1-1; D: TRBD1; V: TRBV28; size: NA; DNA: TGTGCCAGCAGGCTCCAGGGGGCGAACACTGAAGCTTTCTTT; CDR3: CASRLQGANTEAFF
J: TRBJ1-1; D: TRBD1; V: TRBV6-1; size: NA; DNA: TGTGCCAGCAGGCCGGACAGGGCCATAACTATGAACACTGAAGCTTTCTTT; CDR3: CASRPDRAITMNTEAFF
J: TRBJ1-2; D: NA; V: TRBV27; size: NA; DNA: TGTGCCAGCAGTTTATCGGGGGGTGGCTACACCTTC; CDR3: CASSLSGGGYTF
J: TRBJ2-5; D: NA; V: TRBV19; size: NA; DNA: TGTGCCAGTAGTAAGAGCCAGGGAGTCCACGAGACCCAGTACTTC; CDR3: CASSKSQGVHETQYF
J: TRBJ2-6; D: NA; V: TRBV18; size: NA; DNA: TGTGCCAGCTCACCAGGAGGAGGTGGGGCCAACGTCCTGACTTTC; CDR3: CASSPGGGGANVLTF
J: TRBJ2-5; D: NA; V: TRBV3-1; size: NA; DNA: TGTGCCAGCAGCCAAGTAGCCGGGACCTTAGAGACCCAGTACTTC; CDR3: CASSQVAGTLETQYF
J: TRBJ2-1; D: NA; V: TRBV29-1; size: NA; DNA: TGCAGCGTTTCCCGAGGACGTCCGGGGGTGTACAATGAGCAGTTCTTC; CDR3: CSVSRGRPGVYNEQFF
J: TRBJ2-3; D: TRBD1; V: TRBV20-1; size: NA; DNA: TGCAGTGCTCAACGACAGGGGGCAGATACGCAGTATTTT; CDR3: CSAQRQGADTQYF
J: TRBJ2-1; D: NA; V: TRBV10-3; size: NA; DNA: TGTGCCAGCGGCGGAACAATGTTGAATGAGCAGTTCTTC; CDR3: CASGGTMLNEQFF
J: TRBJ1-1; D: NA; V: TRBV14; size: once; DNA: TGTGCCAGCAGCCAGGGGTTTTGGTTCACTGAAGCTTTCTTT; CDR3: CASSQGFWFTEAFF
J: TRBJ2-1; D: TRBD2; V: TRBV7-9; size: NA; DNA: TGTGCCAGCGACGAGGGACTAGCGTCCTACAATGAGCAGTTCTTC; CDR3: CASDEGLASYNEQFF
J: TRBJ2-5; D: NA; V: TRBV7-2; size: NA; DNA: TGTGCCAGCAGCTTCGGTCCGGACCCGCGGGAGACCCAGTACTTC; CDR3: CASSFGPDPRETQYF
J: TRBJ1-2; D: NA; V: TRBV29-1; size: once; DNA: TGCAGCGTACAGACATCTAACTATGGCTACACCTTC; CDR3: CSVQTSNYGYTF
J: TRBJ2-2; D: NA; V: TRBV3-1; size: NA; DNA: TGTGCCAGCAGCCAAGATTCAGGGACCGGGGAGCTGTTTTTT; CDR3: CASSQDSGTGELFF
J: TRBJ2-7; D: NA; V: TRBV18; size: NA; DNA: TGTGCCAGCTCACCACCTGGGCCATCCTACGAGCAGTACTTC; CDR3: CASSPPGPSYEQYF
J: TRBJ1-1; D: NA; V: TRBV18; size: NA; DNA: TGTGCCAGCTCGCCGAAACTTTTTGAAGCTTTCTTT; CDR3: CASSPKLFEAFF
J: TRBJ1-2; D: NA; V: TRBV2; size: NA; DNA: TGTGCCAAACGGGGGGACGGCTACACCTTC; CDR3: CAKRGDGYTF
J: TRBJ1-1; D: NA; V: TRBV14; size: NA; DNA: TGTGCCAGCAGCCCGGGACGGCGCAGTAAGCCGGGGAACACTGAAGCTTTCTTT; CDR3: CASSPGRRSKPGNTEAFF
J: TRBJ1-2; D: TRBD1; V: TRBV16; size: NA; DNA: TGTGCCAGCAGCCAAACCGGGACAGGGGGAGGCTACACCTTC; CDR3: CASSQTGTGGGYTF
J: TRBJ1-1; D: NA; V: TRBV29-1; size: NA; DNA: TGCAGCGTTTCGGACACTGAAGCTTTCTTT; CDR3: CSVSDTEAFF
J: TRBJ2-5; D: TRBD1; V: TRBV7-8; size: NA; DNA: TGTGCCAGCAGCTTACGGTGGGGTAGGGGGCGCGGGGAGACCCAGTACTTC; CDR3: CASSLRWGRGRGETQYF
J: TRBJ2-1; D: TRBD2; V: TRBV29-1; size: NA; DNA: TGCAGCGTTGAAGATTTCGGGAGGCCTACCTACAATGAGCAGTTCTTC; CDR3: CSVEDFGRPTYNEQFF
J: TRBJ2-7; D: TRBD2; V: TRBV20-1; size: NA; DNA: TGCAGTGCCCGGGTAACTAGCGGGAGCTCCTACGAGCAGTACTTC; CDR3: CSARVTSGSSYEQYF
J: TRBJ1-1; D: NA; V: TRBV18; size: NA; DNA: TGTGCCAGCTCACCAGTTAACGACGGGTTAATGAACACTGAAGCTTTCTTT; CDR3: CASSPVNDGLMNTEAFF
J: TRBJ1-2; D: NA; V: TRBV12-3/TRBV12-4; size: once; DNA: TGTGCCACCGGACACTATTATGGCTACACCTTC; CDR3: CATGHYYGYTF
J: TRBJ1-5; D: NA; V: TRBV28; size: NA; DNA: TGTGCCAGCAGAAGCGGACACCCTCAGCCCCAGCATTTT; CDR3: CASRSGHPQPQHF
J: TRBJ1-2; D: NA; V: TRBV9; size: NA; DNA: TGTGCCAGCAGCGTAGTGGGACGGTATGGCTACACCTTC; CDR3: CASSVVGRYGYTF
J: TRBJ2-1; D: TRBD2; V: TRBV20-1; size: NA; DNA: TGCAGTGCTAGAGATTTACTAGCGGGAAGCTACAATGAGCAGTTCTTC; CDR3: CSARDLLAGSYNEQFF
J: TRBJ2-2; D: NA; V: TRBV6-6; size: NA; DNA: TGTGCCAGCAGACTGGACAACACCGGGGAGCTGTTTTTT; CDR3: CASRLDNTGELFF
J: TRBJ2-7; D: NA; V: TRBV24-1; size: NA; DNA: TGTGCCACCAGTCGACCCGGGGATACCGAGCAGTACTTC; CDR3: CATSRPGDTEQYF
J: TRBJ2-5; D: NA; V: TRBV5-1; size: NA; DNA: TGCGCCAGCAGGGCGGCGGAGACCCAGTACTTC; CDR3: CASRAAETQYF
J: TRBJ2-7; D: TRBD1; V: TRBV9; size: NA; DNA: TGTGCCAGCAGCGTAGGGTCGAAGGCGGGGGACAGGGTCAACTTC; CDR3: CASSVGSKAGDRVNF
J: TRBJ2-5; D: TRBD1; V: TRBV30; size: NA; DNA: TGTGCCTGGGAACAGGGGTACCAAGAGACCCAGTACTTC; CDR3: CAWEQGYQETQYF
J: TRBJ2-5; D: TRBD2; V: TRBV2; size: NA; DNA: TGTGCCAGCAAAGGACTAGTCTTGGAGACCCAGTACTTC; CDR3: CASKGLVLETQYF
J: TRBJ2-2; D: NA; V: TRBV12-3/TRBV12-4; size: NA; DNA: TGTGCCAGCAGTTTGTGGGCGACCGGGGAGCTGTTTTTT; CDR3: CASSLWATGELFF
J: TRBJ1-2; D: NA; V: TRBV27; size: NA; DNA: TGTGCCAGCAGTTTGAACAGGAGTAATGGCTACACCTTC; CDR3: CASSLNRSNGYTF
J: TRBJ2-7; D: TRBD1; V: TRBV24-1; size: NA; DNA: TGTGCCACCAGTGAAACCGGGACAGATTACGAGCAGTACTTC; CDR3: CATSETGTDYEQYF
J: TRBJ2-4; D: NA; V: TRBV3-1; size: NA; DNA: TGTGCCAGCAGCCAAGCCGGGAGCATTCAGTACTTC; CDR3: CASSQAGSIQYF
J: TRBJ2-3; D: NA; V: TRBV5-4; size: NA; DNA: TGTGCCAGCAGCTTGGAACAGTTCACAGATACGCAGTATTTT; CDR3: CASSLEQFTDTQYF
J: TRBJ1-2; D: NA; V: TRBV28; size: NA; DNA: TGTGCCAGCAGTTTACGGGAAGGTTCGGGGGGCTACACCTTC; CDR3: CASSLREGSGGYTF
J: TRBJ2-4; D: TRBD2; V: TRBV27; size: NA; DNA: TGTGCCAGCGGTTTGGACCCAGCGGGAGCACGAAACATTCAGTACTTC; CDR3: CASGLDPAGARNIQYF
J: TRBJ2-5; D: NA; V: TRBV12-5; size: NA; DNA: TGTGCTAGTGGTTTGGCAGGGAGCGGAGAGACCCAGTACTTC; CDR3: CASGLAGSGETQYF
J: TRBJ2-3; D: TRBD2; V: TRBV5-4; size: NA; DNA: TGTGCCAGCAGCATGGGACTAGCATCGGATACGCAGTATTTT; CDR3: CASSMGLASDTQYF
J: TRBJ2-7; D: NA; V: TRBV3-1; size: once; DNA: TGTGCCAGCAGCCAACCCTCGGCAGGGCGTAACGAGCAGTACTTC; CDR3: CASSQPSAGRNEQYF
J: TRBJ2-5; D: NA; V: TRBV5-1; size: once; DNA: TGCGCCTCCCGCGAGCCGGTTCAAGAGACCCAGTACTTC; CDR3: CASREPVQETQYF
J: TRBJ2-1; D: NA; V: TRBV7-9; size: NA; DNA: TGTGCCAGCAGCCTTTCTCTTTCCTACAATGAGCAGTTCTTC; CDR3: CASSLSLSYNEQFF
J: TRBJ2-5; D: TRBD2; V: TRBV2; size: NA; DNA: TGTGCCAGCAGTGGACTAGCGGAAGAGACCCAGTACTTC; CDR3: CASSGLAEETQYF